This T cell receptor beta chain is drawn from a study of cytotoxic CD8 clonotypes in ibrutinib-treated CLL. For the study at large: Samples showed on average approximately 260,000 productive templates and 94,082 productive rearrangements.

Generated by immunoSEQ multiplex PCR, the TCRdb table keeps only in-frame clones and is missing some. The table has approximately 84,000 clones, about 86% seen once; the top ten hold roughly 5.4%. The sample was PBMCs, taken before ibrutinib treatment. The clonotype comes from a human donor with chronic lymphocytic leukemia.

The CDR3 loop reads CAQGPGTGELFF. The CDR3 coding sequence is TGTGCCCAGGGGCCGGGCACCGGGGAGCTGTTTTTT. V is TRBV6-1 and J is TRBJ2-2, with a tentative D call TRBD1 (6 bases). Trimming pared 11 bases from V and 4 bases from J, leaving 11 bases between. Germline V gives CDR1 MNHNS, CDR2 SASEGT. This CDR3 has 12 amino acids.